This TCR beta chain was retrieved from a study of cytomegalovirus exposure and HLA in healthy donors. As for the study in general: The 120 validation repertoires matched the 500 to 750 first-cohort repertoires in platform, a later analysis reported.

The donors were in the approximately 120-subject validation cohort, distinct from the approximately 700-subject first cohort. CDR1 and CDR2 from the germline V gene are LGHNA and YNFKEQ. V was clipped by 3 bases and J by 4 bases; unmatched bases: 6. The CDR3 sequence is 15 residues long. Sequenced by immunoSEQ multiplex PCR; TCRdb stores in-frame clones only, minus some. The data show around 74,000 clones, roughly 80% seen once. Study results and limitations: As was reported, the classifier diagnosed cytomegalovirus status with high specificity and sensitivity. Rare sequences made up most TCRs, while some public TCRs were found in many donors.

A note on this clone: Its antigen is unknown.

The sequenced sample consisted of PBMCs. The genes are TRBV4-2 and TRBJ2-3; 8 positions agree with TRBD2. The origin of this receptor is a young man in good health and CMV-seronegative. CDR3 region: CASSQTTSGPDTQYF. The CDR3 coding sequence is TGTGCCAGCAGCCAGACAACTAGCGGTCCAGATACGCAGTATTTT.